A selection of T cell receptor beta chains follows, all from one sample in a study of early T cells in non-severe SARS-CoV-2 infection. In TCRdb, the 5' RACE reads were re-called with MiXCR into one record per CDR3 protein. The sample has tens of thousands of distinct CDR3 sequences, roughly 8.7% seen once. The sample here was whole blood, taken at baseline. The receptors originated from an adult who was a healthcare worker with PCR-confirmed SARS-CoV-2 infection or an uninfected control (not recorded which). CDR3s include the opening cysteine and the closing phenylalanine or tryptophan. A D gene is named only where the DNA matches it firmly. Some rows mark clone size as missing; the rest say once, few, many or name a class of expanded clone.

V	J	D	size	DNA	CDR3
TRBV19	TRBJ2-2	-	-	TGTGCCAGTAGTATAAGGCTCGGCATTGGGGCCGGGGAGCTGTTTTTT	CASSIRLGIGAGELFF
TRBV5-1	TRBJ1-1	-	-	TGCGCCAGCAGCTTTTTGAATGGGCCGAACACTGAAGCTTTCTTT	CASSFLNGPNTEAFF
TRBV5-1	TRBJ2-3	-	-	TGCGCCAGCAGCTTGGCCCCCACGACAAGAGATACGCAGTATTTT	CASSLAPTTRDTQYF
TRBV12-3/TRBV12-4	TRBJ2-1	TRBD2	many	TGTGCCAGCAGTCATAGCGGGAGGAAAGCCAATGAGCAGTTCTTC	CASSHSGRKANEQFF
TRBV7-3	TRBJ2-1	TRBD2	many	TGTGCCAGCAGCCCCCGACTAGCGGGACTCAATGAGCAGTTCTTC	CASSPRLAGLNEQFF
TRBV12-3/TRBV12-4	TRBJ1-3	-	many	TGTGCCAGCAGTCCTAGGTTTTCTGGAAACACCATATATTTT	CASSPRFSGNTIYF
TRBV29-1	TRBJ2-2	TRBD1	many	TGCAGCGCCTGGACAGGGGCGAACACCGGGGAGCTGTTTTTT	CSAWTGANTGELFF
TRBV29-1	TRBJ2-1	-	few	TGCAGCGTTGGGTTCGACAATGAGCAGTTCTTC	CSVGFDNEQFF
TRBV18	TRBJ2-3	-	few	TGTGCCAGCTCACCAGGTCTAGCGCTCACAGATACGCAGTATTTT	CASSPGLALTDTQYF
TRBV5-1	TRBJ2-1	-	many	TGCGCCAGCAGCCGTGGACGGTACAATGAGCAGTTCTTC	CASSRGRYNEQFF
TRBV28	TRBJ1-5	-	few	TGTGCCAGCAGTCTACTTGGGGGGGGGCGGCAGCCCCAGCATTTT	CASSLLGGGRQPQHF
TRBV20-1	TRBJ2-7	-	many	TGCAGTGCTAGGGAAACCTACGAGCAGTACTTC	CSARETYEQYF
TRBV13	TRBJ2-3	TRBD2	many	TGTGCCACCCGCTCCGGCGGGAGGGCAGATACGCAGTATTTT	CATRSGGRADTQYF
TRBV20-1	TRBJ2-1	-	many	TGCAGTGCTAGAGATATAATAGCGAGTAATGAGCAGTTCTTC	CSARDIIASNEQFF
TRBV19	TRBJ1-4	-	many	TGTGCCAGTAGTATCGGAGGAGGGCCTTCTAATGAAAAACTGTTTTTT	CASSIGGGPSNEKLFF
TRBV12-3/TRBV12-4	TRBJ2-3	-	many	TGTGCCAGCAGTGGAAACACAGATACGCAGTATTTT	CASSGNTDTQYF
TRBV5-1	TRBJ2-7	TRBD1	many	TGCGCCAGCAGCCCCGCCGGGACAGGGCACCACGAGCAGTACTTC	CASSPAGTGHHEQYF
TRBV5-1	TRBJ2-1	TRBD2	few	TGCGCCAGCAGCTTGGAAGGGACTAGAGTTTTTATGCACTCCTACAATGAGCAGTTCTTC	CASSLEGTRVFMHSYNEQFF
TRBV28	TRBJ2-1	TRBD2	many	TGTGCCAGCAGTTTATCGACTAGCGGGGGCCATTCCCCGTTCTTC	CASSLSTSGGHSPFF
TRBV18	TRBJ2-7	-	-	TGTGCCAGCTCACCACGAGGGAGTCACTACGAGCAGTACTTC	CASSPRGSHYEQYF
TRBV6-2/TRBV6-3	TRBJ2-3	-	many	TGTGCCAGCAGGTCGGGAGATACGCAGTATTTT	CASRSGDTQYF
TRBV7-2	TRBJ1-2	TRBD1	many	TGTGCCAGCAGCTCGACCGGGACAGGGGGCCTCTATGGCTACACCTTC	CASSSTGTGGLYGYTF
TRBV7-8	TRBJ2-5	TRBD2	-	TGTGCCAGCAGCCTACCCATCCCTTCCCCGGGACTAGCTTGGGAGACCCAGTACTTC	CASSLPIPSPGLAWETQYF
TRBV28	TRBJ1-6	TRBD1	few	TGTGCCAGCAGAACACGGGACAGGGGTAATTCACCCCTCCACTTT	CASRTRDRGNSPLHF
TRBV11-3	TRBJ2-6	-	many	TGTGCCAGCAGCTTAGGTGATGGGGCCAACGTCCTGACTTTC	CASSLGDGANVLTF
TRBV5-1	TRBJ2-2	TRBD1	few	TGCGCCAGCAGCTCGACAGGGAATGAGGCCGGGGAGCTGTTTTTT	CASSSTGNEAGELFF
TRBV11-2	TRBJ2-3	-	few	TGTGCCAGCAGCCCTGGCATGGGACTTAGTGCAGATACGCAGTATTTT	CASSPGMGLSADTQYF
TRBV29-1	TRBJ1-3	-	many	TGCAGCGTTGCCAGGGGAGGTGGAAACACCATATATTTT	CSVARGGGNTIYF
TRBV4-1	TRBJ1-5	-	few	TGCGCCAGCAGCGCTGTGTGGGGCGCGGGTCAGCCCCAGCATTTT	CASSAVWGAGQPQHF
TRBV9	TRBJ2-7	-	few	TGTGCCAGCAGCCCTTACAGCTACGAGCAGTACTTC	CASSPYSYEQYF
TRBV27	TRBJ2-1	-	-	TGTGCCAGCAAAGGCTTCCCCTACAATGAGCAGTTCTTC	CASKGFPYNEQFF
TRBV20-1	TRBJ2-3	-	-	TGCAGTGCTAGAGTAGTAGCAGATACGCAGTATTTT	CSARVVADTQYF